The clone carrying this T cell receptor beta chain was recorded many times. The antigen is undetermined. This record belongs to a study of T-cell reconstitution after alpha-beta-depleted transplantation in children. Study conclusions and caveats: Some patients showed high day-60 TCRbeta diversity, which derived from surviving recipient T cells and thymic progenitors. T-cell numbers and diversity, one year after transplant, stemmed largely from T cells that were newly produced.

The library targeted TCRbeta and was prepared with unique molecular identifiers. MiXCR, applied by TCRdb to the PCR reads, yields one record per CDR3 protein. The table includes 95,000 to 150,000 distinct CDR3 sequences, roughly 23% detected once. Germline V gene lookup returns CDR1 DFQATT and CDR2 SNEGSKA (reference sequence). The CDR3 has 14 amino acids. The ends lost 7 bases at V and 0 bases at J; junction bases unmatched: 7. This chain connects TRBV20-1 to TRBJ1-1; the match to TRBD1 covers 8 bases. Sequences were derived from PBMCs, mostly from graft donor cells, sampled 180 days after TCRalphabeta/CD19-depleted stem cell transplant. This sequence originates from a male patient between 2 and 10 years old who had a stem cell transplant for chronic granulomatous disease, so the T cells may come from the graft donor. CDR3 amino acids: CSGGSGGVNTEAFF. The CDR3 coding sequence is TGCAGTGGAGGGTCAGGGGGCGTGAACACTGAAGCTTTCTTT.